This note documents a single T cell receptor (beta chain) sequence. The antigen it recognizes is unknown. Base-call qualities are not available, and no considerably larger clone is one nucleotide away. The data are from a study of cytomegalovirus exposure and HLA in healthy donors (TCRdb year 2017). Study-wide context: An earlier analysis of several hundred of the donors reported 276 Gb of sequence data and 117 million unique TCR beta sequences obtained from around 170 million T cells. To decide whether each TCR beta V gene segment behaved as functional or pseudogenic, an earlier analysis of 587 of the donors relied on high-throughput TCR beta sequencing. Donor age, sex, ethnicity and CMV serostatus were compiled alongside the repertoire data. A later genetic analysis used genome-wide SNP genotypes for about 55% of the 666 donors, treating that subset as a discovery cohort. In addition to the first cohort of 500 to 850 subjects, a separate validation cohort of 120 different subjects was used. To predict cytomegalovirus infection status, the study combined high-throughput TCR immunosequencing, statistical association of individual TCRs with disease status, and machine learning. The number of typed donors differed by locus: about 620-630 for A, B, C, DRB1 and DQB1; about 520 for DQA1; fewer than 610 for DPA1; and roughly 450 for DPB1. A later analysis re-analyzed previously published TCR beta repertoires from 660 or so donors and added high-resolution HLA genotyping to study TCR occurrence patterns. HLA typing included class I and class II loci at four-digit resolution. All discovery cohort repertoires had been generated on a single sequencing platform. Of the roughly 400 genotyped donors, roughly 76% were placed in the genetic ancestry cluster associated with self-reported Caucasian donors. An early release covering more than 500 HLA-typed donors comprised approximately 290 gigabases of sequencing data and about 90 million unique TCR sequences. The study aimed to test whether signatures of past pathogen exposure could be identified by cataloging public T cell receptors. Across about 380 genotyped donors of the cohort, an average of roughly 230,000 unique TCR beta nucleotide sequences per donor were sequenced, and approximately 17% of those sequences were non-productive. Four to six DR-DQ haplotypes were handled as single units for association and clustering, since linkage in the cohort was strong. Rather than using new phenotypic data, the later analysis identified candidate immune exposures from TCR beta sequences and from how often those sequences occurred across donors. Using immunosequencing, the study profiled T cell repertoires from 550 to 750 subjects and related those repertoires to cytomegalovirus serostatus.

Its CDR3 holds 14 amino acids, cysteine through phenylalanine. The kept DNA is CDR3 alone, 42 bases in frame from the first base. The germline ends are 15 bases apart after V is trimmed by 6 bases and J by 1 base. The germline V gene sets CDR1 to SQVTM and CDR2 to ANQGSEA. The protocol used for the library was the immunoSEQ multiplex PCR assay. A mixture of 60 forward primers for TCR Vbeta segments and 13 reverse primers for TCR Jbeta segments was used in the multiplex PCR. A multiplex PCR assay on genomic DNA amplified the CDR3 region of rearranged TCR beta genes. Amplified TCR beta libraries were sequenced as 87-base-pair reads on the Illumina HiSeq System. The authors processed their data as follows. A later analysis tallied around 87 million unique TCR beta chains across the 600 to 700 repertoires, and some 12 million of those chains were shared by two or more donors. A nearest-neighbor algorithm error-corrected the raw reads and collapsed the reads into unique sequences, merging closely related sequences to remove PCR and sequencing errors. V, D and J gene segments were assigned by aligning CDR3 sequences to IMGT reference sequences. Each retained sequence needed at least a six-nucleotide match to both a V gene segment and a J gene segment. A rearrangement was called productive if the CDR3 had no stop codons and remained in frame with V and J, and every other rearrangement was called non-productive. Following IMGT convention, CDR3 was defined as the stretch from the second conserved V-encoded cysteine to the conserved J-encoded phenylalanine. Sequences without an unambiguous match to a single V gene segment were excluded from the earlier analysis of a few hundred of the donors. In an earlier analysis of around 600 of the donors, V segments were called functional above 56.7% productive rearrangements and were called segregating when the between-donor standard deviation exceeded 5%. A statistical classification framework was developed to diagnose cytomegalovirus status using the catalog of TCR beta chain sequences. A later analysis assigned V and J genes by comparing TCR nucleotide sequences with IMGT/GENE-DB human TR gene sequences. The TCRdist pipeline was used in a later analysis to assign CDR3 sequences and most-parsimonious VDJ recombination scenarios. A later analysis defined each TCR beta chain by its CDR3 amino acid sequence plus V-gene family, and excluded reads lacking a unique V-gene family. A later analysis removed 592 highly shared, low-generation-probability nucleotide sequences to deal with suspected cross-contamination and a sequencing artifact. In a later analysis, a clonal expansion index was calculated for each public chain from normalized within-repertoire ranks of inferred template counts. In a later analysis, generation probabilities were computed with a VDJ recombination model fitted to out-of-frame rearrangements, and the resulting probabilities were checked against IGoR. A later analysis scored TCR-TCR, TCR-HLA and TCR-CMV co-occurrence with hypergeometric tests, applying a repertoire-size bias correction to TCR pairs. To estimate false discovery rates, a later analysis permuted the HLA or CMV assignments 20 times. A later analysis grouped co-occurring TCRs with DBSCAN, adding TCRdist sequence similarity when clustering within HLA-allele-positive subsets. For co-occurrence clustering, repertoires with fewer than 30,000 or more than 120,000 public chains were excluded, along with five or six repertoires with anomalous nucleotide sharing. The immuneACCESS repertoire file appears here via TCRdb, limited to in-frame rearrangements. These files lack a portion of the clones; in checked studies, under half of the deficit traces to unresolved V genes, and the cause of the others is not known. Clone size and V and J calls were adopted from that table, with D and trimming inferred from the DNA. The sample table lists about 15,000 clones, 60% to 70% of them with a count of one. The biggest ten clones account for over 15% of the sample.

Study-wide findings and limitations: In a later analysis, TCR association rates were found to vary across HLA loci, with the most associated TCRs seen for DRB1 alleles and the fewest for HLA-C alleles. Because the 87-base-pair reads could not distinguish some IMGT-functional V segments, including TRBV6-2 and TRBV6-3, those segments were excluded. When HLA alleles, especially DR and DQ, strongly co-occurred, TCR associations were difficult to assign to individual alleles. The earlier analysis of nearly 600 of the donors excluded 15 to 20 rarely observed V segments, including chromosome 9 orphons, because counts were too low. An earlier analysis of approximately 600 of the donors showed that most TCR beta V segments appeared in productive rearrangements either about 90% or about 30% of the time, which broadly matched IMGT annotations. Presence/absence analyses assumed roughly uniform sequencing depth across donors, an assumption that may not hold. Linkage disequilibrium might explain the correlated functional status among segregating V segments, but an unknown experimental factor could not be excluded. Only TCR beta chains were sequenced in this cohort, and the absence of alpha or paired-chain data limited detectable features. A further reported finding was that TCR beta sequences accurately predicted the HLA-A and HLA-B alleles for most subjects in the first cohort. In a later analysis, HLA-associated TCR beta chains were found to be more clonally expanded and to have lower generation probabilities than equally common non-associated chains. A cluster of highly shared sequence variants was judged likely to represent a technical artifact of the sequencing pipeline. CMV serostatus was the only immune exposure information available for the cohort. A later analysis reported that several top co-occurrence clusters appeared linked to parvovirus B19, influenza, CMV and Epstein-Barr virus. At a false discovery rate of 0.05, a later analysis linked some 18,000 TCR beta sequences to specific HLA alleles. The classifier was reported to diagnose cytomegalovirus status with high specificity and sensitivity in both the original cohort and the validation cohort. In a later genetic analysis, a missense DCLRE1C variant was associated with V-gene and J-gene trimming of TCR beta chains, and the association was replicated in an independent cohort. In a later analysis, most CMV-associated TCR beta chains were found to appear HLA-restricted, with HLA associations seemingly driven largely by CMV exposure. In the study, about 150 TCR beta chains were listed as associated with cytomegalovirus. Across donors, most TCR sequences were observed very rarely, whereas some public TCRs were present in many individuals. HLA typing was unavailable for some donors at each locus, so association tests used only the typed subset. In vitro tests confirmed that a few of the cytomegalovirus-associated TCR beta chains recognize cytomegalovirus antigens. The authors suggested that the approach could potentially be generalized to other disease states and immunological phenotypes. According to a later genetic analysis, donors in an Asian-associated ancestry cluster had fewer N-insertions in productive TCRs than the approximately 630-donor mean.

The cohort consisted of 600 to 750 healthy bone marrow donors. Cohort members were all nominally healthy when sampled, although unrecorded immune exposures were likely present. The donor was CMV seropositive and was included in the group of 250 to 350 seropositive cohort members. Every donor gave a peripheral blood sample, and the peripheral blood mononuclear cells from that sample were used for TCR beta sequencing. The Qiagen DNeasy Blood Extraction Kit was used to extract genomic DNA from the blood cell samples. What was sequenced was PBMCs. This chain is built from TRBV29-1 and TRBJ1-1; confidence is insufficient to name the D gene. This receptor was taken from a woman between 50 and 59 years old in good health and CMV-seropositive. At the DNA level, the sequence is TGCAGCGTCCGAATAGGCGGCGCGAACACTGAAGCTTTCTTT. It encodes CSVRIGGANTEAFF.